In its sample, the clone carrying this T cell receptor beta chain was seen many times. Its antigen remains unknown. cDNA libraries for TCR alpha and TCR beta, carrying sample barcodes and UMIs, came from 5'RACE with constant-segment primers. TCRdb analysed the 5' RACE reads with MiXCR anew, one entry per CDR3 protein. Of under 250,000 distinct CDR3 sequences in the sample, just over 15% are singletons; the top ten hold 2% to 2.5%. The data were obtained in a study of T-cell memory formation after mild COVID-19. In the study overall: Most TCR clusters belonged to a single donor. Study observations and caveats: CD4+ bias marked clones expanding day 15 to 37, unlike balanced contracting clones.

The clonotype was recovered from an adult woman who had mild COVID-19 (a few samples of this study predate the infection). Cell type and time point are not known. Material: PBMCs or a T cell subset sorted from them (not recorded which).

CDR3 coding DNA: TGCAGTGCTGAAGCTAGCGGGAGGGCGATAGATACGCAGTATTTT. This translates into CSAEASGRAIDTQYF. The V gene is TRBV20-1, the J gene TRBJ2-3; 12 bases are a match to TRBD2. CDR1 and CDR2 (germline): DFQATT, SNEGSKA (reference sequence). V was clipped by 5 bases and J by 5 bases; unmatched bases: 8. CDR3 length: 15 amino acids.